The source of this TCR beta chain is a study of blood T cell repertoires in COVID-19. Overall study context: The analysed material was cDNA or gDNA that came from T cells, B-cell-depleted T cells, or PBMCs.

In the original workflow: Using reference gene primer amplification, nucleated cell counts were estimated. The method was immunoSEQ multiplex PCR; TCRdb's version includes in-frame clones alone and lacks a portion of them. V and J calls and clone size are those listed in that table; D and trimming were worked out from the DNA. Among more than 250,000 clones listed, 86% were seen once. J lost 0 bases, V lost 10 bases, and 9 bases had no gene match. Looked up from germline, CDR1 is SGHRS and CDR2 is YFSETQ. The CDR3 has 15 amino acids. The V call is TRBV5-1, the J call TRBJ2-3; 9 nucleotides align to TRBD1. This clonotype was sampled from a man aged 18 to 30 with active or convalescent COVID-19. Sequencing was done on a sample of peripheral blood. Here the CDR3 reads CASVGTGPSTDTQYF. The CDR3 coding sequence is TGCGCCTCGGTTGGGACAGGGCCCAGCACAGATACGCAGTATTTT.